Sequencing of this T cell receptor (beta chain) was carried out in a study of blood T cell repertoires in COVID-19. Study in general: The samples span acute and convalescent COVID-19 from the United States, Italy and Spain. From T cells, B-cell-depleted T cells, or PBMCs came the material, which was cDNA or gDNA.

The CDR3 is 14 amino acids. V shed 7 bases and J 8 bases; nucleotides not matched to a gene: 6. Germline CDR1 reads MNHEY; CDR2 reads SVGAGI. Methods used by the authors: Amplification of reference gene primers was used by the study to estimate nucleated cell counts. Clones were read by immunoSEQ multiplex PCR, and TCRdb kept only the in-frame ones, dropping some. D and trimming come from the DNA, and the V and J calls and clone size come from that table. This table has about 78,000 clones, 86% appearing once. This receptor was obtained from a woman between 55 and 75 years old with acute or convalescent COVID-19. Sequenced sample: peripheral blood. V and J are TRBV6-5 and TRBJ2-2; TRBD1 matches 11 bases. The CDR3 here is CASNVDRGRGELFF. CDR3 nucleotides: TGTGCCAGCAACGTGGACAGGGGGCGTGGGGAGCTGTTTTTT.